This T cell receptor (beta chain) was retrieved from a study of blood T cell repertoires in COVID-19. Across the whole study: The United States, Italy and Spain provided the acute and convalescent COVID-19 samples. PBMCs, B-cell-depleted T cells, or T cells provided the cDNA or gDNA that made up the material.

Followed over time, Seattle patients had been enrolled while infection was active. This CDR3 is built from 12 residues. CDR1 and CDR2 from the germline V gene are SGHNT and YENEEA. The germline V and J ends were trimmed by 0 bases and 4 bases, with 3 bases remaining between them. Study processing details: By means of reference gene primer amplification, nucleated cell counts were estimated. Using immunoSEQ multiplex PCR, the repertoire was profiled, and TCRdb retains in-frame clones only, with some absent. Clone size and the V and J calls come from that table; the DNA yielded D and trimming. Of about 170,000 clones listed, about 86% are singletons.

The chain combines TRBV11-3 with TRBJ1-2; D remains unclear. Sequencing used peripheral blood. The receptor was isolated from a woman in her fifties or sixties with COVID-19, enrolled during active disease. The CDR3 spells CASSLEAYGYTF. The CDR3 nucleotides read TGTGCCAGCAGCTTAGAGGCCTATGGCTACACCTTC.